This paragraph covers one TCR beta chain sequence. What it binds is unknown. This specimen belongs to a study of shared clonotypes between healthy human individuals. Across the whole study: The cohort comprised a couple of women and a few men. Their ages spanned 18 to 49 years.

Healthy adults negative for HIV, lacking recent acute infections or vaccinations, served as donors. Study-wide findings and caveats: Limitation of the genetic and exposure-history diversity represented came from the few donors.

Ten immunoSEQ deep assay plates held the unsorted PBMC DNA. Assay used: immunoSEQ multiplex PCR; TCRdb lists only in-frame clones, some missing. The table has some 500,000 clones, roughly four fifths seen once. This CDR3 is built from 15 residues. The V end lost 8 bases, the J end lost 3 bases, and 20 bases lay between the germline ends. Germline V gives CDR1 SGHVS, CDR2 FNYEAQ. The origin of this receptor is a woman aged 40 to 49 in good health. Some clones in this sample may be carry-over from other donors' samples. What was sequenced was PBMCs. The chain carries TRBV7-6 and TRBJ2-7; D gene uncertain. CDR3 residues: CASGLGSPAYYEQYF. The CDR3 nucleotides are TGTGCCAGCGGGCTGGGATCACCAGCCTACTACGAGCAGTACTTC.